Following are 32 T cell receptor beta chains from one sample sequenced in a study of blood T cell repertoires in COVID-19. Profiling relied on immunoSEQ multiplex PCR, and the TCRdb table lists in-frame clones only, not all of them. The top ten hold over 2% of the sample, which has 150,000 to 180,000 clones, 88% seen once. The sequenced sample consisted of peripheral blood. The source of these receptors is a woman aged 70-85 years with acute or convalescent COVID-19.

The genes are TRBV5-6 and TRBJ1-3; D is unclear. The CDR3 is 12 amino acids. Germline CDR1 is SGHDT and CDR2 is YYEEEE. Trimming pared 9 bases from V and 0 bases from J, leaving 7 bases between. Here the CDR3 reads CATSLSGNTIYF. CDR3 DNA sequence: TGTGCCACGTCCCTCTCTGGAAACACCATATATTTT.

Only one count was recorded for this clone. The rearrangement links TRBV5-6 to TRBJ1-2; TRBD1 matches 11 bases. V gave up 3 bases and J gave up 8 bases; unmatched junction bases: 9. The CDR3 runs to 15 residues. Germline-derived CDR1 and CDR2 are SGHDT and YYEEEE. CDR3 in amino acids: CASSWAGQGVSGYTF. In nucleotides, the CDR3 is TGTGCCAGCAGCTGGGCGGGACAGGGGGTGTCGGGCTACACCTTC. The full variable domain, rest sourced from reference TRBV5-6 and TRBJ1-2, is DAGVTQSPTHLIKTRGQQVTLRCSPKSGHDTVSWYQQALGQGPQFIFQYYEEEERQRGNFPDRFSGHQFPNYSSELNVNALLLGDSALYLCASSWAGQGVSGYTFGSGTRLTVV.

This rearrangement joins TRBV2 to TRBJ2-7; 7 positions match TRBD2. V dropped 4 bases and J dropped 3; count of bases not matched to a gene: 3. This CDR3 region has 13 residues. The V gene's germline CDR1 is SNHLY and CDR2 FYNNEI. CDR3 in amino acids: CASSVLAIYEQYV. In DNA form, the CDR3 reads TGTGCCAGCAGTGTACTAGCGATCTACGAGCAGTACGTC.

This chain connects TRBV29-1 to TRBJ2-5; 9 nucleotides align to TRBD2. Germline lookup yields CDR1 SQVTM and CDR2 ANQGSEA. V gave up 5 bases and J gave up 0 bases; unmatched junction bases: 4. This CDR3 contains 14 residues. The CDR3, as DNA: TGCAGCGTTCGGAGCGGGGGGTACCAAGAGACCCAGTACTTC. Protein sequence: CSVRSGGYQETQYF.

The CDR3 protein is CASSDRGGRYGYTF. The CDR3 bases are TGTGCCAGCTCAGACAGGGGAGGACGCTATGGCTACACCTTC. The chain joins TRBV18 to TRBJ1-2; TRBD1 aligns across 8 bases. From germline, CDR1 is KGHSH and CDR2 LQKENI. Trimming at V came to 5 bases and at J to 4 bases, leaving 6 bases not matched to a gene. There are 14 residues in the CDR3.

The genes are TRBV9 and TRBJ2-3; TRBD2 might be the D (5 bases). The V gene lost 6 bases and the J gene lost 1 base, with 18 bases spanning the gap. The germline gives CDR1 SGDLS, CDR2 YYNGEE. The CDR3 covers 16 residues. The CDR3 spells CASTPGPGRGTDTQYF. Here the CDR3 DNA reads TGTGCCAGCACCCCTGGCCCCGGGCGGGGCACAGATACGCAGTATTTT.

The chain carries TRBV30 and TRBJ1-1; no definite D call. Germline assignment: CDR1 GTSNPN and CDR2 SVGIG (reference sequence). The V gene lost 2 bases and the J gene lost 6 bases, with 10 bases spanning the gap. The CDR3 has 12 residues. In nucleotides, the CDR3 is TGTGCCTGGAGTACGGTTTGGTCTGAAGCTTTCTTT. As protein: CAWSTVWSEAFF.

In the case of this clone: Within the sample, other DNA sequences also encode this same CDR3. The genes are TRBV6-2 or TRBV6-3 and TRBJ1-2, with 8 bases fitting TRBD1. The CDR3 contains 14 residues. With V trimmed by 5 bases and J by 2 bases, 4 bases remained unmatched. The germline gives CDR1 MNHEY, CDR2 SVGEGT. For the CDR3, the DNA is TGTGCCAGCAGTGATCGACAGGGGAACTATGGCTACACCTTC. It is translated as CASSDRQGNYGYTF.

The J gene is TRBJ2-5, the V gene TRBV19, with D unclear. The CDR3 runs 16 residues. CDR1 and CDR2 (germline): LNHDA, SQIVND (reference sequence). Trimming stripped 3 bases from V and 1 base from J, with 15 bases between. In nucleotides, the CDR3 is TGTGCCAGTAGTATCGGAGCCAACGGAATCCAAGAGACCCAGTACTTC. It yields the protein CASSIGANGIQETQYF.

The rearrangement uses TRBV5-8 and TRBJ2-2, with 7 positions matching TRBD1. Germline V gene sequence: CDR1 SGHTS, CDR2 YDEGEE. This CDR3 is 13 amino acids long. The ends lost 9 bases at V and 3 bases at J; junction bases unmatched: 5. In nucleotides, the CDR3 is TGTGCCAACGGGGACAGACACACCGGGGAGCTGTTTTTT. This gives the protein CANGDRHTGELFF.

The rearrangement links TRBV6-5 to TRBJ1-2; D remains unclear. The CDR3 is made up of 15 amino acids. The ends were cut back, 0 bases at V and 4 bases at J, with 12 bases in the middle. CDR1 is MNHEY, CDR2 SVGAGI, per germline. CDR3 in DNA: TGTGCCAGCAGTTACTCCCCGGTGTTAAGCTATGGCTACACCTTC. Translation: CASSYSPVLSYGYTF.

V usage is TRBV18 and J usage is TRBJ1-5; possible D gene TRBD1, 5 bases. Germline assignment: CDR1 KGHSH and CDR2 LQKENI. The CDR3 is 19 amino acids. V lost 2 bases to trimming and J lost 0 bases, with 20 bases between them. The CDR3 is CASSPDVDAKGNSNQPQHF. Here the CDR3 DNA reads TGTGCCAGCTCACCAGACGTTGATGCCAAGGGGAATAGCAATCAGCCCCAGCATTTT.

The count of this clone is one. The gene calls are TRBV10-3 and TRBJ1-2, with 11 bases fitting TRBD1. The CDR3 contains 13 residues. After removal of 2 bases from V and 8 bases from J, the junction contained 1 base not matched to a gene. Germline CDR1 and CDR2: ENHRY and SYGVKD. In DNA form, the CDR3 reads TGTGCCATCAGTGAGCGGACAGGGGGCGGCTACACCTTC. Translated: CAISERTGGGYTF.

This chain joins TRBV9 and TRBJ2-7; 9 positions match TRBD1. The germline CDR1 and CDR2 sequences are SGDLS and YYNGEE. The length of the CDR3 is 14 residues. With 4 bases clipped from V and 3 bases from J, the junction kept 5 bases outside the gene matches. The CDR3 loop is CASSKGTGSYEQYF. CDR3 sequence (DNA): TGTGCCAGCAGCAAAGGGACAGGGAGCTACGAGCAGTACTTC.

J is TRBJ2-5 and V is TRBV7-9, with D maybe TRBD1 (6 bases). V was shortened by 5 bases and J by 1 base, with 20 bases between the two germline ends. CDR3 length: 17 residues. Germline loops: CDR1 SEHNR, CDR2 FQNEAQ (reference sequence). This CDR3 is CASSPVGRGQFQETQYF. CDR3 nucleotides: TGTGCCAGCAGCCCCGTTGGCAGGGGCCAGTTCCAAGAGACCCAGTACTTC.

The V and J genes are TRBV28 and TRBJ2-2, with a weak D call TRBD1 (5 bases). Trimming stripped 5 bases from V and 2 bases from J, with 15 bases between. CDR1 MDHEN and CDR2 SYDVKM come from the germline V gene. There are 16 residues in the CDR3. The CDR3 nucleotides are TGTGCCAGCAGTCAGAGGCAGGGTCTTAACACCGGGGAGCTGTTTTTT. Its translation is CASSQRQGLNTGELFF.

The V gene is TRBV12-5, the J gene TRBJ2-1; 8 bases agree with TRBD2. The CDR3 has 16 residues. Per the germline V gene, CDR1 is LGHNT and CDR2 is FRNRAP. Trimming at V came to 6 bases and at J to 2 bases, leaving 9 bases not matched to a gene. CDR3 region: CASGLGLAGPYNEQFF. CDR3 nucleotide sequence: TGTGCTAGTGGATTAGGGCTAGCGGGTCCCTACAATGAGCAGTTCTTC.

The rearrangement joins TRBV28 to TRBJ2-1; D unclear. This CDR3 region has 17 residues. Trimming stripped 2 bases from V and 0 bases from J, with 14 bases between. CDR1 is MDHEN, CDR2 SYDVKM, per germline. CDR3 nucleotides: TGTGCCAGCAGTTTAATGACCTCGGGTAGCTCCTACAATGAGCAGTTCTTC. Its translation: CASSLMTSGSSYNEQFF.

This chain links TRBV19 with TRBJ2-2; 9 positions match TRBD1. The CDR3 has 17 residues. Germline V gene sequence: CDR1 LNHDA, CDR2 SQIVND (reference sequence). Trimming at V came to 6 bases and at J to 3 bases, leaving 11 bases not matched to a gene. CDR3 region: CASRALGTGTYTGELFF. CDR3 nucleotide sequence: TGTGCCAGTAGAGCCCTTGGGACAGGGACATACACCGGGGAGCTGTTTTTT.

Here the CDR3 reads CASSLASSTDTQYF. DNA of the CDR3: TGTGCCAGCAGCTTAGCGTCTAGCACAGATACGCAGTATTTT. The genes are TRBV3-1 (or the pseudogene TRBV3-2) and TRBJ2-3; D may be TRBD2 (5 bases). The CDR3 is made up of 14 amino acids. Germline CDR1 and CDR2: LGHDT and YNNKEL (reference sequence). Between the trimmed V and J ends, which lost 5 bases and 0 bases, there was a span of 9 bases.

The chain joins TRBV11-2 to TRBJ2-2, with TRBD1 matching 9 bases. The CDR3 is made up of 15 amino acids. The germline gives CDR1 SGHAT, CDR2 FQNNGV. Unmatched junction bases numbered 4, after V lost 5 bases and J lost 3 bases. CDR3: CASSKGQGYTGELFF. The CDR3 DNA reads TGTGCCAGCAGCAAGGGACAGGGTTACACCGGGGAGCTGTTTTTT.

The CDR3: CASSVTSGGAGQFF. In DNA, the CDR3 is TGTGCCAGCAGTGTAACTAGCGGGGGGGCAGGGCAGTTCTTC. The V call is TRBV25-1, the J call TRBJ2-1; 13 nucleotides agree with TRBD2. Germline values: CDR1 MGHDK, CDR2 SYGVNS. V lost 4 bases, J lost 12 bases, and 6 bases stayed unmatched. This CDR3 is built from 14 residues.

This clone was detected only a few times. The V and J genes are TRBV28 and TRBJ1-3; D gene ambiguous. Germline loops: CDR1 MDHEN, CDR2 SYDVKM. V lost 4 bases, J lost 0 bases, and 7 bases lay in between. The CDR3 is made up of 14 amino acids. The DNA of the CDR3 is TGTGCCAGCAGTTCTACAGCCTCTGGAAACACCATATATTTT. Translation gives CASSSTASGNTIYF.

The V gene is TRBV13, the J gene TRBJ1-4; weak D call: TRBD1 (5 bases). Trimming pared 5 bases from V and 0 bases from J, leaving 16 bases between. The CDR3 runs 17 residues. Germline V gene lookup returns CDR1 PRHDT and CDR2 FYEKMQ (reference sequence). The CDR3 protein is CASSNRGGPATNEKLFF. The CDR3 DNA follows: TGTGCCAGCAGCAACCGGGGGGGTCCCGCAACTAATGAAAAACTGTTTTTT.

CDR3 bases: TGTGCCAGCAGGTCCCAGGGGAGCTATAATTCACCCCTCCACTTT. As protein: CASRSQGSYNSPLHF. V is TRBV28 and J is TRBJ1-6, with D possibly matching TRBD1 (6 bases). The germline V and J ends were trimmed by 6 bases and 3 bases, with 12 bases remaining between them. CDR1 is MDHEN, CDR2 SYDVKM, per germline. This CDR3 contains 15 residues.

This clone was seen only a few times. V usage is TRBV9 and J usage is TRBJ1-1; maybe TRBD1 (5 bases). Germline CDR1 reads SGDLS; CDR2 reads YYNGEE. Trimming pared 0 bases from V and 0 bases from J, leaving 9 bases between. The CDR3 consists of 15 residues. The CDR3 nucleotides read TGTGCCAGCAGCGTAGCCCCAGGGATGAACACTGAAGCTTTCTTT. The encoded protein is CASSVAPGMNTEAFF.

This clone is a singleton in its sample. The chain recombines TRBV19 with TRBJ2-7, with 10 bases lining up with TRBD1. J gave up 2 bases and V 5 bases, and 6 bases lay outside the gene matches. Germline lookup yields CDR1 LNHDA and CDR2 SQIVND (reference sequence). There are 15 residues in the CDR3. This CDR3 is CASSPRTGGPYEQYF. The CDR3 DNA follows: TGTGCCAGTAGTCCGCGGACAGGGGGTCCCTACGAGCAGTACTTC.

The chain uses TRBV9 and TRBJ1-3; D is uncertain. The germline gives CDR1 SGDLS, CDR2 YYNGEE. The V and J ends lost 3 bases and 2 bases respectively, with 9 bases between them. CDR3 length: 14 residues. CDR3 in DNA: TGTGCCAGCAGCGCTTCAGAACCTGGAAACACCATATATTTT. It is translated as CASSASEPGNTIYF.

V usage is TRBV11-2 and J usage is TRBJ2-3; no clear D gene. V was cut by 0 bases and J by 5 bases, with 12 bases left in between. Germline CDR1 is SGHAT and CDR2 is FQNNGV. The CDR3 is 15 residues long. The CDR3 coding sequence is TGTGCCAGCAGCTTAGACGCCGGTAGAGGAGATACGCAGTATTTT. This sequence encodes CASSLDAGRGDTQYF.

The chain combines TRBV24-1 with TRBJ1-1; TRBD1 aligns across 10 bases. Losses at the gene ends were 3 bases for V and 4 bases for J; bases not matched to a gene: 10. The CDR3 has 17 amino acids. Germline-derived CDR1 and CDR2 are KGHDR and SFDVKD. CDR3 protein: CATSDTTGGVCSTEAFF. The DNA for the CDR3 is TGTGCCACCAGTGATACGACAGGGGGCGTGTGTAGCACTGAAGCTTTCTTT.

About this clone: This sample includes further DNA sequences coding for the same CDR3. V and J are TRBV2 and TRBJ2-2; 7 positions agree with TRBD2. The CDR3 is 15 amino acids. Germline trimming cut 4 bases from V and 2 bases from J; bases unmatched to any gene: 4. The V gene's germline CDR1 is SNHLY and CDR2 FYNNEI. In nucleotides, the CDR3 is TGTGCCAGCAGTGGGAGCGGGGTCAACACCGGGGAGCTGTTTTTT. Encoded protein: CASSGSGVNTGELFF.

The chain links TRBV4-1 to TRBJ2-1; 8 bases align to TRBD2. The V segment lost 5 bases and the J segment 4 bases; nucleotides outside the gene matches: 10. CDR1 and CDR2 from the germline V gene are MGHRA and YSYEKL. The CDR3 loop spans 16 amino acids. CDR3 region: CASSRGAGVRYNEQFF. The CDR3 DNA reads as TGCGCCAGCAGCAGAGGAGCGGGGGTTCGGTACAATGAGCAGTTCTTC.